Below, 10 T cell receptor beta chains from the same sample are listed, as sequenced in a study of CD8+CD57+ T cells in acquired aplastic anemia. In patients chosen for sequencing, flow cytometry had shown CD8+CD57+ cell expansion. For CDR3 and TCR beta VDJ profiling, genomic DNA was the template used. TCRdb reprocessed the reads with MiXCR, giving one entry per CDR3 protein. This sample has hundreds of thousands of distinct CDR3 sequences, with approximately 33% found just once. The sequenced sample consisted of sorted CD4+, CD8+, or CD8+CD57+ T cells (not recorded which) from PBMCs. All receptors derive from a human donor with aplastic anemia.

About this clonotype itself: This may be a read error: a much more frequent sequence differs by one nucleotide. The V gene is TRBV19, the J gene TRBJ2-7; 9 positions agree with TRBD2. The CDR3 is made up of 13 amino acids. Germline CDR1 reads LNHDA; CDR2 reads SQIVND (reference sequence). The CDR3 DNA reads TGTGCCAATAGTAACCGGACTAGCGAGGGCTTGTACTTC. This sequence encodes CANSNRTSEGLYF.

This chain links TRBV6-2 or TRBV6-3 with TRBJ1-6; 9 bases map to TRBD1. Germline loops: CDR1 MNHEY, CDR2 SVGEGT. Trimming took 6 bases from V and 8 from J; bases not matched to a gene: 2. The CDR3 is 13 amino acids. CDR3 sequence (DNA): TGTGCCAGCAGGCGACAGGGGGATTCACCCCTCCACTTT. Its translation is CASRRQGDSPLHF.

The chain carries TRBV20-1 and TRBJ2-1; D gene uncertain. Germline values: CDR1 DFQATT, CDR2 SNEGSKA (reference sequence). This CDR3 comprises 14 residues. The V end lost 3 bases, the J end lost 0 bases, and 9 bases lay between the germline ends. The CDR3 protein is CSASAESSYNEQFF. CDR3 nucleotide sequence: TGCAGTGCTAGCGCGGAGAGCTCCTACAATGAGCAGTTCTTC.

This clonotype was observed at least ten times. This chain connects TRBV6-1 to TRBJ1-5, with unresolved D. V was cut by 1 base and J by 5 bases, with 9 bases left in between. There are 14 residues in the CDR3. Germline lookup yields CDR1 MNHNS and CDR2 SASEGT. The CDR3 here is CASSEEGPDQPQHF. The CDR3 DNA follows: TGTGCCAGCAGTGAAGAGGGCCCAGATCAGCCCCAGCATTTT.

This chain links TRBV20-1 with TRBJ1-5; D gene unclear. The CDR3 is 13 residues long. The V end lost 4 bases, the J end lost 11 bases, and 18 bases lay between the germline ends. Germline V lookup: CDR1 DFQATT, CDR2 SNEGSKA (reference sequence). CDR3 residues: CSATAHDPLTQHF. The CDR3 DNA follows: TGCAGTGCTACGGCACACGACCCACTAACCCAGCATTTT.

There are a few counts of this clonotype. V is TRBV9 and J is TRBJ2-5, with 9 nucleotides matching TRBD2. The germline V gene encodes CDR1 SGDLS and CDR2 YYNGEE. The V and J ends lost 3 bases and 5 bases, in that order; junction bases with no gene match: 14. The CDR3 totals 17 residues. The CDR3 reads CASSGTRGGGGAETQYF. The CDR3 DNA is TGTGCCAGCAGCGGGACCCGTGGGGGCGGGGGGGCCGAGACCCAGTACTTC.

The V and J genes are TRBV4-3 and TRBJ2-7, with TRBD2 matching over 8 bases. The CDR3 has 15 amino acids. In germline, CDR1 is LGHNA, CDR2 YSLEER. The V segment lost 4 bases and the J segment 1 base; nucleotides outside the gene matches: 6. The CDR3 DNA sequence: TGCGCCAGCAGCCTCGGACTAGCTAGATCCTACGAGCAGTACTTC. Protein: CASSLGLARSYEQYF.

This clonotype was counted only a few times. The chain recombines TRBV5-5 with TRBJ1-5; TRBD1 aligns across 8 bases. This CDR3 is built from 15 residues. V gave up 4 bases and J gave up 7 bases; unmatched junction bases: 10. CDR1 SGHKS and CDR2 YYEKEE come from the germline V gene (reference sequence). Written as DNA, the CDR3 is TGTGCCAGCAGCGAGGATCCAGGGGGCCGGCAGCCCCAGCATTTT. This gives the protein CASSEDPGGRQPQHF.

This clonotype was seen at least ten times. The chain couples TRBV6-1 to TRBJ2-7; D remains unclear. The CDR3 sequence is 13 residues long. Germline-derived CDR1 and CDR2 are MNHNS and SASEGT. Trimming cost V 7 bases and J 5 bases, with 15 bases left between them. The CDR3 reads CASTLVGMDEQYF. CDR3 nucleotide sequence: TGTGCCAGCACCCTCGTGGGGATGGACGAGCAGTACTTC.

The chain combines TRBV2 with TRBJ1-5, with TRBD1 matching 7 bases. The CDR3 is 14 amino acids. Trimming took 5 bases from V and 7 from J; bases not matched to a gene: 8. CDR1 is SNHLY and CDR2 is FYNNEI in the germline V gene. The CDR3 coding sequence is TGTGCCAGCAGTCTACAGGGGCCCCTCCAGCCCCAGCATTTT. This gives the protein CASSLQGPLQPQHF.